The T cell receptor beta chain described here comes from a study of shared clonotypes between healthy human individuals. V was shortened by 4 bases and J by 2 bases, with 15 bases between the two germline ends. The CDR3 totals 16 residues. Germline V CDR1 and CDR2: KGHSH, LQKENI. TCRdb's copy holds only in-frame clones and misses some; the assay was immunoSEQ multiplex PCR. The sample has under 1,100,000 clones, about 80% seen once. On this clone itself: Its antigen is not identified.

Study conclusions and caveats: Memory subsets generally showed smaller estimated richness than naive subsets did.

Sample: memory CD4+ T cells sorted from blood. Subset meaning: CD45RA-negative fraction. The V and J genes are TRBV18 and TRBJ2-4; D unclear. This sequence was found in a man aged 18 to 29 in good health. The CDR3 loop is CASSRESSMSKNIQYF. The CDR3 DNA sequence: TGTGCCAGCTCACGTGAATCTAGTATGTCCAAAAACATTCAGTACTTC.